This T cell receptor (beta chain) was captured by sequencing in a study of T cell responses to AZD1222 COVID-19 vaccine. This clone was seen a single time. Its target is unknown. Clones were sequenced by immunoSEQ multiplex PCR, and TCRdb holds only the in-frame ones, with some missing. The table shows 170,000 or so clones, with about 90% occurring only once. Points from the study as a whole: Baseline antibody screening turned up just a handful of seropositive AZD1222 recipients. White British people made up most donors, females outnumbered males, and clonal diversity was possibly underestimated. Dominant CD4 TCR responses targeted spike regions 160-218 and 743-854. Within unmutated variant regions lay the reported targets of nearly half of spike-specific TCRs.

The germline V gene has CDR1 SEHNR and CDR2 FQNEAQ (reference sequence). The V gene lost 3 bases and the J gene lost 6 bases, with 14 bases spanning the gap. This CDR3 region has 14 residues. The sample was peripheral blood, taken on day 0 of AZD1222 vaccination. The chain links TRBV7-9 to TRBJ1-1; D unresolved. This receptor was obtained from an adult in good health. The CDR3 is CASSFRLEGSEAFF. CDR3 DNA: TGTGCCAGCAGCTTTCGGCTTGAGGGTTCTGAAGCTTTCTTT.